This TCR beta chain was recorded in a study of blood T cell repertoires in COVID-19. The method was immunoSEQ multiplex PCR; TCRdb's version includes in-frame clones alone and lacks a portion of them. The sample shows 140,000 to 150,000 clones, approximately 80% of them seen only once. Participants spanned ages about 18 to 95 years and resided in 20 to 25 US areas. The TCR comes from a woman aged 45-65 years who had recovered from COVID-19. Material: PBMCs or T cells enriched from blood (not recorded which).

CDR3: CASRQEQNTEAFF. DNA for the CDR3: TGTGCCAGCAGGCAAGAACAGAACACTGAAGCTTTCTTT. This rearrangement joins TRBV2 to TRBJ1-1; unclear D gene. V was trimmed by 6 bases and J by 1 base, leaving 9 bases between them. The CDR3 runs to 13 residues. Germline assignment: CDR1 SNHLY and CDR2 FYNNEI.